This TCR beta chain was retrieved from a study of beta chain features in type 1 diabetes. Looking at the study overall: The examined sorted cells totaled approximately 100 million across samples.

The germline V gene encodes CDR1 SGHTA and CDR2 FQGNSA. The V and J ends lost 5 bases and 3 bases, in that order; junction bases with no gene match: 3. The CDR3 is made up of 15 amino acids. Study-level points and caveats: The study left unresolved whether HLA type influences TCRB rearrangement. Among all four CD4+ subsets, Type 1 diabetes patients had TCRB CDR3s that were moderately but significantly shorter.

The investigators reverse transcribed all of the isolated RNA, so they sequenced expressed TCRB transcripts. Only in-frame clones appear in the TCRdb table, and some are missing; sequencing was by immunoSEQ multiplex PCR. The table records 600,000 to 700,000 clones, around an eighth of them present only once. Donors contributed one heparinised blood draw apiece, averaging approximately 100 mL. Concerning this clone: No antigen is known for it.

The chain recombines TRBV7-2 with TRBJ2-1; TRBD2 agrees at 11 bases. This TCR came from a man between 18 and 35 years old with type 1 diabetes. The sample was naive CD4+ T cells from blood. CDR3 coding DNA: TGTGCCAGCAGCCCAGGACTAGCGGGCTACAATGAGCAGTTCTTC. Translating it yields CASSPGLAGYNEQFF. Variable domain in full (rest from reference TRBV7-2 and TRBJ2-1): GAGVSQSPSNKVTEKGKDVELRCDPISGHTALYWYRQSLGQGLEFLIYFQGNSAPDKSGLPSDRFSAERTGGSVSTLTIQRTQQEDSAVYLCASSPGLAGYNEQFFGPGTRLTVL.